This T cell receptor (beta chain) was identified during a study of cytomegalovirus exposure and HLA in healthy donors. Germline CDR1 and CDR2: MNHEY and SMNVEV (reference sequence). The CDR3 contains 14 residues. Trimming removed 5 bases from V and 2 bases from J; junction bases left unmatched: 6. The PCR was carried out with 60 Vbeta primers and 13 Jbeta primers. Clones were sequenced by immunoSEQ multiplex PCR, and TCRdb holds only the in-frame ones, with some missing. The sample has 120,000 to 150,000 clones, around 85% seen once. This TCR derives from a woman in her fifties or sixties in good health and CMV-seropositive. Source material: PBMCs. The J gene is TRBJ2-7, the V gene TRBV27, with 7 bases that match TRBD1. The CDR3 sequence: CASSAGGPAYEQYF. CDR3 bases: TGTGCCAGCAGTGCAGGGGGACCTGCCTACGAGCAGTACTTC.